This note documents a single TCR beta chain sequence. Its cognate antigen is unknown. In TCRdb, the reads were re-called with MiXCR into one record per CDR3 protein. The table records some 320,000 distinct CDR3 sequences, roughly 29% of them present only once. The data originate from a study of T cell repertoires in cytomegalovirus infection. On the study more broadly: Selected CMV epitopes included recently identified HLA-C-restricted ones as well as well-studied HLA-B-restricted ones. Both a matching HLA type and CMV infection were indicated by public TCR beta signatures. The study, taken as a whole, reports: Identification of carriers of CMV plus the relevant HLA was achieved through cumulative public TCR beta family frequency. CMV-specific TCR beta clonotypes restricted by HLA-C were the ones dominating the ex vivo response.

Germline CDR1 is DFQATT and CDR2 is SNEGSKA (reference sequence). With 6 bases clipped from V and 8 bases from J, the junction kept 10 bases outside the gene matches. The CDR3 contains 13 residues. The material was cultured PBMCs, obtained from culture after CMV antigen stimulation. The receptor's source is a human donor in good health (CMV status not recorded). Some clones in this sample may be carry-over from other donors' samples. The chain uses TRBV20-1 and TRBJ1-2, with 9 bases aligning to TRBD1. The CDR3 DNA follows: TGCAGTGCAGTGACGGGACAGGGATCCGGCTACACCTTC. This translates into CSAVTGQGSGYTF.